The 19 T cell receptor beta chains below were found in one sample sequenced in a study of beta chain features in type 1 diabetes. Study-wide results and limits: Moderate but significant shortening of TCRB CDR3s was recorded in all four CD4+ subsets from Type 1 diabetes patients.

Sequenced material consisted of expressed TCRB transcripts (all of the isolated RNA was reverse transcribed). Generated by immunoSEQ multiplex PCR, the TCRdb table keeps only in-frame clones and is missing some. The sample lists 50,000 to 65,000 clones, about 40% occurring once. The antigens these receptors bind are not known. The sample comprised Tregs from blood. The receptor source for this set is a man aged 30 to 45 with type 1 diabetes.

CDR3 protein: CASSFPVQETQYF. The CDR3 nucleotides read TGTGCCAGCAGCTTTCCGGTACAGGAGACCCAGTACTTC. The chain links TRBV7-8 to TRBJ2-5; D remains unclear. Germline V gene sequence: CDR1 SGHVS, CDR2 FQNEAQ. The germline V and J ends were trimmed by 3 bases and 5 bases, with 10 bases remaining between them. The CDR3 loop spans 13 amino acids.

The CDR3 protein is CASSRLAEHQIRQYF. CDR3 DNA sequence: TGTGCCAGCAGCCGATTAGCGGAACATCAGATAAGGCAGTATTTT. This chain uses TRBV7-9 with TRBJ2-3; a possible D gene is TRBD2 (6 bases). This CDR3 has 15 amino acids. The V and J ends lost 5 bases and 11 bases respectively, with 23 bases between them. The V gene's germline CDR1 is SEHNR and CDR2 FQNEAQ (reference sequence).

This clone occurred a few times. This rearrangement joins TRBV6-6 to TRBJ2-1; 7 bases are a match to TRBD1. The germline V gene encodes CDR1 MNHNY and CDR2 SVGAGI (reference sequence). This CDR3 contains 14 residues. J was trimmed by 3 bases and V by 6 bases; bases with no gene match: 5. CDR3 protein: CASRLGQFYNEQFF. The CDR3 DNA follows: TGTGCCAGCAGACTGGGACAGTTCTACAATGAGCAGTTCTTC.

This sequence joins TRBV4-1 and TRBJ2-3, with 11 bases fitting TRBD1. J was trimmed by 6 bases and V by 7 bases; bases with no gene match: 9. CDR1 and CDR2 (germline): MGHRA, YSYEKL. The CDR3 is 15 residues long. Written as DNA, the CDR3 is TGCGCCAGCAACCCTAGGACAGGGGGCAAGGATACGCAGTATTTT. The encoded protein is CASNPRTGGKDTQYF.

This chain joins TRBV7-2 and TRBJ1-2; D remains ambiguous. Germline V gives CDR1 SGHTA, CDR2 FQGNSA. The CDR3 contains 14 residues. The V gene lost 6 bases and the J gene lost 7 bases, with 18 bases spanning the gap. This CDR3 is CTSSRNTGILGYTF. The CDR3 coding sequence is TGTACCAGCAGTCGAAACACCGGGATTCTTGGCTACACCTTC.

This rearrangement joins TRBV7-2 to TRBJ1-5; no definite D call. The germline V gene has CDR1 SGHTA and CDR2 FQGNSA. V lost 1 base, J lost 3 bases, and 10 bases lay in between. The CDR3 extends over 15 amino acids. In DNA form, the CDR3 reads TGTGCCAGCAGCTTAGTAGGCAGCGCCAATCAGCCCCAGCATTTT. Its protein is CASSLVGSANQPQHF. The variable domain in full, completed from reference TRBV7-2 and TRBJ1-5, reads GAGVSQSPSNKVTEKGKDVELRCDPISGHTALYWYRQSLGQGLEFLIYFQGNSAPDKSGLPSDRFSAERTGGSVSTLTIQRTQQEDSAVYLCASSLVGSANQPQHFGDGTRLSIL.

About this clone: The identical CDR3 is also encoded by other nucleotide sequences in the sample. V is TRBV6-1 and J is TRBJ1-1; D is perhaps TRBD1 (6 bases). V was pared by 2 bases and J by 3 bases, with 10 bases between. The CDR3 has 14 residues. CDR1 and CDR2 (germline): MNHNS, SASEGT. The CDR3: CASSEPNRDTEAFF. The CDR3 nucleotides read TGTGCCAGCAGTGAACCTAACAGGGACACTGAAGCTTTCTTT.

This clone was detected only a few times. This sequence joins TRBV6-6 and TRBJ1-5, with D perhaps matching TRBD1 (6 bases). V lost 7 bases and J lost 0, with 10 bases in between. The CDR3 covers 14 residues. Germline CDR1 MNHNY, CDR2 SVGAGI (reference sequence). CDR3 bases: TGTGCCAGCACCAAACAGGGTAGCAATCAGCCCCAGCATTTT. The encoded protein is CASTKQGSNQPQHF.

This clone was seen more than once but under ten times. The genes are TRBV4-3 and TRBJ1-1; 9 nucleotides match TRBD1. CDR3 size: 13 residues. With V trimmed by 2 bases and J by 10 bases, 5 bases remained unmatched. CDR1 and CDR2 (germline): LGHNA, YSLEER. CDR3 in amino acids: CASSQLGDRAAFF. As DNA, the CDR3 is TGCGCCAGCAGCCAACTGGGGGACAGGGCAGCTTTCTTT.

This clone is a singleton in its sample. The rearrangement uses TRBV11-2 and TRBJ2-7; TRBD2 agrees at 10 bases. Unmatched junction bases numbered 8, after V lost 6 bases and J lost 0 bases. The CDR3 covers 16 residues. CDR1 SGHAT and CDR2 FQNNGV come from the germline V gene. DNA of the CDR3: TGTGCCAGCAGGAGTTTCCTAGCGGGAGCCTCCTACGAGCAGTACTTC. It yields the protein CASRSFLAGASYEQYF.

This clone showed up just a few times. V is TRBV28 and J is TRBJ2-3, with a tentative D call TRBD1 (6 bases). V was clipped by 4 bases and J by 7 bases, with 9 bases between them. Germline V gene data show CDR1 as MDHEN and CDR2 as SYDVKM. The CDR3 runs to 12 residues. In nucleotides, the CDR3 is TGTGCCAGCAGTTCTCAGGGGCATACGCAGTATTTT. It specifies CASSSQGHTQYF.

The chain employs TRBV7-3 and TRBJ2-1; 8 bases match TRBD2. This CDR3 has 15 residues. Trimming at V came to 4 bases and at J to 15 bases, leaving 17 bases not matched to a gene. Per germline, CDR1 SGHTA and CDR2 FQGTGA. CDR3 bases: TGTGCCAGCAGCTCCGGGGGGGATCAAATCGGAGTTCGGTTCTTC. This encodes CASSSGGDQIGVRFF. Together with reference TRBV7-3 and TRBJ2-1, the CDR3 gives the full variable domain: GAGVSQTPSNKVTEKGKYVELRCDPISGHTALYWYRQSLGQGPEFLIYFQGTGAADDSGLPNDRFFAVRPEGSVSTLKIQRTERGDSAVYLCASSSGGDQIGVRFFGPGTRLTVL.

CDR3 DNA sequence: TGTGCCAGCAGTGAATCAGGGGGCCCCGATCAGCCCCAGCATTTT. It yields the protein CASSESGGPDQPQHF. This chain joins TRBV6-1 and TRBJ1-5; TRBD1 matches 8 bases. The V segment lost 2 bases and the J segment 5 bases; nucleotides outside the gene matches: 5. The CDR3 extends over 15 amino acids. Germline V gives CDR1 MNHNS, CDR2 SASEGT.

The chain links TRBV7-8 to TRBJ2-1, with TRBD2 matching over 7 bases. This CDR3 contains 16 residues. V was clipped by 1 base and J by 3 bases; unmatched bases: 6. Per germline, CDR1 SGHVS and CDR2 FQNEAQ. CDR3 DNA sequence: TGTGCCAGCAGCTTAGTACTAGCGAGCAGCTACAATGAGCAGTTCTTC. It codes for CASSLVLASSYNEQFF. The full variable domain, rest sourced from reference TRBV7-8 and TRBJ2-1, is GAGVSQSPRYKVAKRGQDVALRCDPISGHVSLFWYQQALGQGPEFLTYFQNEAQLDKSGLPSDRFFAERPEGSVSTLKIQRTQQEDSAVYLCASSLVLASSYNEQFFGPGTRLTVL.

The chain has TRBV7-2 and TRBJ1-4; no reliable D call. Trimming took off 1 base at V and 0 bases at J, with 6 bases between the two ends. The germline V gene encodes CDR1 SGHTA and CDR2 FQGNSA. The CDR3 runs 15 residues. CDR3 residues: CASSLGAATNEKLFF. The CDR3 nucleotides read TGTGCCAGCAGCTTAGGGGCAGCAACTAATGAAAAACTGTTTTTT.

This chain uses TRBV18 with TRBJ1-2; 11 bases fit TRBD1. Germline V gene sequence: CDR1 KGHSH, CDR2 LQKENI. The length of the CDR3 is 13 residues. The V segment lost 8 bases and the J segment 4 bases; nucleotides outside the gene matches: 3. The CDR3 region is CASRTGGAYGYTF. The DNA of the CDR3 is TGTGCCAGCCGGACAGGGGGCGCCTATGGCTACACCTTC.

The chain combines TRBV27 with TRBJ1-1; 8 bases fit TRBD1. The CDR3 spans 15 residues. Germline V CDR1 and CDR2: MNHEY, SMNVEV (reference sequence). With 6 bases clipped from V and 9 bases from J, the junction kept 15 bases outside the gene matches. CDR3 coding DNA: TGTGCCAGCAGCTTCAAAGGACCAACCAGGGGGCAAGCTTTCTTT. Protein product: CASSFKGPTRGQAFF.

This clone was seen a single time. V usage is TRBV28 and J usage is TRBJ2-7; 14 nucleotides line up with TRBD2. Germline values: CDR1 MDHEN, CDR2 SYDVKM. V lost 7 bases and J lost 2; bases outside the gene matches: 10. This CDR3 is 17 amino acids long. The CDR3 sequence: CASTLSPGLAGAYEQYF. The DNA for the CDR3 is TGTGCCAGCACCCTTTCCCCGGGACTAGCGGGAGCCTACGAGCAGTACTTC.

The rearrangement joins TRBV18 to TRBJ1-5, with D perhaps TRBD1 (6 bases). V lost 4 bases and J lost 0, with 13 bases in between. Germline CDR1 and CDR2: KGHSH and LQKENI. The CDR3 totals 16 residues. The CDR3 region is CASSLFTGNSNQPQHF. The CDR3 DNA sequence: TGTGCCAGCTCACTTTTCACAGGGAATAGCAATCAGCCCCAGCATTTT.